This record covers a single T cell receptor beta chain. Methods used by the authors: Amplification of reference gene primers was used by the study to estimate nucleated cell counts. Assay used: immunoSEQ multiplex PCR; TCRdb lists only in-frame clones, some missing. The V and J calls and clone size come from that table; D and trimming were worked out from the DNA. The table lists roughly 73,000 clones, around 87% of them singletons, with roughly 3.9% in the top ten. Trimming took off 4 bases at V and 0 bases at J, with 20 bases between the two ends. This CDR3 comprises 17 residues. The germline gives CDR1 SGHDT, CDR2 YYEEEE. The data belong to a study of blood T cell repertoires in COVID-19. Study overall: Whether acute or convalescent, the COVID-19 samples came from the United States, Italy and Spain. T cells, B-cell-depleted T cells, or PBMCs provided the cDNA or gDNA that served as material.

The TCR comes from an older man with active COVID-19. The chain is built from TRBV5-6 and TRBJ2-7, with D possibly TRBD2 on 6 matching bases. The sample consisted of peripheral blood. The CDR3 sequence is CASSHLSGGLGSYEQYF. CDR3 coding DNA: TGTGCCAGCAGCCATCTCAGTGGGGGGTTGGGCTCCTACGAGCAGTACTTC.